This T cell receptor beta chain was identified during a study of blood T cells in healthy people across ages. V was cut by 5 bases and J by 2 bases, with 4 bases left in between. CDR1 is GTSNPN and CDR2 is SVGIG in the germline V gene (reference sequence). The CDR3 is 11 amino acids. Whole-study findings and limits: Age brought a roughly linear fall in TCR beta diversity measured per million T cells.

Of note for this clonotype: Its antigen remains unidentified.

Primers used in a second PCR of about 6 to 12 cycles were a sample-barcoded 5' primer and a J-beta primer mix. TCRdb independently ran MiXCR on the 5' RACE reads; one entry per CDR3 protein. The data contain some 670,000 distinct CDR3 sequences, under 65% of them singletons. The origin of this receptor is a woman older than 75 in good health. V usage is TRBV30 and J usage is TRBJ1-5; D is unclear. Specimen: blood. The CDR3 is CAWGGNQPQHF. The CDR3 nucleotides read TGTGCCTGGGGGGGCAATCAGCCCCAGCATTTT.